The 11 T cell receptor beta chains reported below all come from one sample, sequenced in a study of T cell responses to AZD1222 COVID-19 vaccine. Produced via immunoSEQ multiplex PCR; TCRdb's table is partial and in-frame only. Altogether some 100,000 clones are present, about nine tenths being singletons, with the ten largest covering 1.3%. The specimen was peripheral blood, collected on day 0 of AZD1222 vaccination. The receptors were sampled from an adult in good health.

This clone showed up just once. The gene calls are TRBV7-6 and TRBJ2-7; D not certain. This CDR3 has 13 residues. Germline CDR1 SGHVS, CDR2 FNYEAQ. Trimming removed 1 base from V and 3 bases from J, with 7 bases in between. The CDR3 loop is CASSLGQVYEQYF. CDR3 nucleotide sequence: TGTGCCAGCAGCTTAGGCCAGGTCTACGAGCAGTACTTC. Filled out from reference TRBV7-6 and TRBJ2-7, the complete variable domain reads GAGVSQSPRYKVTKRGQDVALRCDPISGHVSLYWYRQALGQGPEFLTYFNYEAQQDKSGLPNDRFSAERPEGSISTLTIQRTEQRDSAMYRCASSLGQVYEQYFGPGTRLTVT.

V usage is TRBV5-1 and J usage is TRBJ2-7, with D uncertain. CDR1 is SGHRS, CDR2 YFSETQ, per germline. This CDR3 is built from 15 residues. The V end lost 0 bases, the J end lost 6 bases, and 16 bases lay between the germline ends. The CDR3 DNA reads TGCGCCAGCAGCTTGGATGATGCTTTTCTAGGCGAGCAGTACTTC. Its translation is CASSLDDAFLGEQYF.

The V call is TRBV2, the J call TRBJ2-1; TRBD1 aligns across 7 bases. The germline CDR1 and CDR2 sequences are SNHLY and FYNNEI. The CDR3 consists of 13 residues. The junction had 6 bases not matched to a gene; V was cut back by 6 bases and J by 7 bases. The CDR3 sequence is CASSPDRVNEQFF. The CDR3 nucleotides read TGTGCCAGCAGCCCCGACAGGGTTAATGAGCAGTTCTTC.

V usage is TRBV5-1 and J usage is TRBJ1-5; D is possibly TRBD1 (6 bases). CDR1 and CDR2 (germline): SGHRS, YFSETQ. With 4 bases removed from V and 5 bases from J, the gap between germline ends came to 13 bases. This CDR3 comprises 14 residues. The CDR3 nucleotides are TGCGCCAGCAGCATGGGGGGCCCAGATCAGCCCCAGCATTTT. This gives the protein CASSMGGPDQPQHF.

The chain carries TRBV19 and TRBJ1-5; 9 positions match TRBD1. This CDR3 contains 15 residues. The J segment lost 3 bases and the V segment lost 3 bases, leaving 3 bases of the junction unmatched. Germline CDR1 is LNHDA and CDR2 is SQIVND (reference sequence). The DNA for the CDR3 is TGTGCCAGTAGTATTGGGACAGGGTACAATCAGCCCCAGCATTTT. Protein: CASSIGTGYNQPQHF. Using reference TRBV19 and TRBJ1-5 for the parts outside the CDR3, the full variable domain is DGGITQSPKYLFRKEGQNVTLSCEQNLNHDAMYWYRQDPGQGLRLIYYSQIVNDFQKGDIAEGYSVSREKKESFPLTVTSAQKNPTAFYLCASSIGTGYNQPQHFGDGTRLSIL.

This clone was recorded a few times. This rearrangement joins TRBV30 to TRBJ1-3, with D uncertain. This CDR3 is built from 14 residues. CDR1 and CDR2 from the germline V gene are GTSNPN and SVGIG (reference sequence). The V end lost 7 bases, the J end lost 6 bases, and 19 bases lay between the germline ends. The CDR3 is CASSSWLPENTIYF. The CDR3 nucleotides read TGTGCCTCAAGTAGTTGGCTCCCGGAAAACACCATATATTTT.

This chain uses TRBV6-1 with TRBJ1-2, with no clear D. This CDR3 is built from 16 residues. V was cut by 1 base and J by 0 bases, with 12 bases left in between. Germline CDR1 MNHNS, CDR2 SASEGT. The CDR3 loop reads CASSEVWGSANYGYTF. The CDR3 coding sequence is TGTGCCAGCAGTGAAGTGTGGGGATCGGCTAACTATGGCTACACCTTC.

V usage is TRBV29-1 and J usage is TRBJ1-2; the D gene is possibly TRBD1 (6 bases). The CDR3 length is 12 residues. With 0 bases removed from V and 10 bases from J, the gap between germline ends came to 12 bases. The germline gives CDR1 SQVTM, CDR2 ANQGSEA. CDR3 DNA sequence: TGCAGCGTTGAAGAAAACAGGGAGGCCTACACCTTC. Its translation is CSVEENREAYTF. Using reference TRBV29-1 and TRBJ1-2 for the parts outside the CDR3, the full variable domain is SAVISQKPSRDICQRGTSLTIQCQVDSQVTMMFWYRQQPGQSLTLIATANQGSEATYESGFVIDKFPISRPNLTFSTLTVSNMSPEDSSIYLCSVEENREAYTFGSGTRLTVV.

The chain links TRBV5-1 to TRBJ2-2; D is ambiguous. Germline lookup yields CDR1 SGHRS and CDR2 YFSETQ. The V end lost 0 bases, the J end lost 2 bases, and 5 bases lay between the germline ends. CDR3 length: 14 amino acids. The CDR3 protein is CASSLDTNTGELFF. CDR3 DNA sequence: TGCGCCAGCAGCTTGGATACCAACACCGGGGAGCTGTTTTTT.

The count of this clone is one. The chain carries TRBV11-2 and TRBJ1-3; D not certain. The V gene's germline CDR1 is SGHAT and CDR2 FQNNGV. Trimming took 1 base from V and 0 from J, leaving 10 bases between them. The CDR3 extends over 16 amino acids. The CDR3 is CASSLAPRSSGNTIYF. DNA of the CDR3: TGTGCCAGCAGCTTAGCCCCCAGGAGCTCTGGAAACACCATATATTTT.

The gene calls are TRBV6-2 or TRBV6-3 and TRBJ2-3, with 9 bases that match TRBD1. Germline-derived CDR1 and CDR2 are MNHEY and SVGEGT. The CDR3 runs 16 residues. V was pared by 5 bases and J by 0 bases, with 6 bases of the junction left unmatched. The CDR3 DNA reads as TGTGCCAGCAGTACAGGGGGCTCAACTAGCACAGATACGCAGTATTTT. Protein product: CASSTGGSTSTDTQYF.